The 21 T cell receptor beta chains below all came from one sample that was sequenced in a study of blood T cells in healthy people across ages. Sample-barcoded 5' priming and a J-beta primer mix drove a second PCR of 7 to 11 cycles. TCRdb passed the 5' RACE reads through MiXCR, listing each CDR3 protein once. The sample contains about 1.1 million distinct CDR3 sequences, around two fifths of which appear only once. Sequenced: blood. These receptors came from a man younger than 30 in good health.

The V gene is TRBV12-3 or TRBV12-4, the J gene TRBJ2-1; D might be TRBD2 (5 bases). The end of the DNA fits TRBJ2-7 better, so the J call may be wrong. The CDR3 length is 15 residues. CDR3 nucleotides: TGTGCCAGCCTACCGGTTGTGAGGGCAGACAATGAGCAGTACTTC. Amino acid sequence: CASLPVVRADNEQYF.

The V and J genes are TRBV5-1 and TRBJ2-1, with no clear D. Germline-derived CDR1 and CDR2 are SGHRS and YFSETQ. The CDR3 is 16 residues long. Trimming took 0 bases from V and 0 from J, leaving 10 bases between them. In nucleotides, the CDR3 is TGCGCCAGCAGCTTGGTTTTGTACAGCTCCTACAATGAGCAGTTCTTC. The encoded protein is CASSLVLYSSYNEQFF.

This chain uses TRBV12-3 or TRBV12-4 with TRBJ1-5; TRBD1 matches 7 bases. The J segment lost 2 bases and the V segment lost 5 bases, leaving 3 bases of the junction unmatched. This CDR3 is 14 amino acids long. CDR3 residues: CASSADRRNQPQHF. CDR3 nucleotide sequence: TGTGCCAGCAGTGCGGACAGGCGCAATCAGCCCCAGCATTTT.

This sequence joins TRBV11-2 and TRBJ2-5, with TRBD2 matching over 7 bases. J was trimmed by 11 bases and V by 1 base; bases with no gene match: 16. This CDR3 has 16 residues. Per the germline V gene, CDR1 is SGHAT and CDR2 is FQNNGV. The CDR3 sequence: CASSLGGGRVYNEQYF. CDR3 bases: TGTGCCAGCAGCTTAGGGGGAGGGCGGGTATACAATGAGCAGTACTTC.

Only one count was recorded for this clonotype. This chain connects TRBV20-1 to TRBJ2-1; the match to TRBD2 covers 14 bases. The end of the DNA aligns better with TRBJ2-7, so the J call may be wrong. The CDR3 covers 16 residues. CDR1 and CDR2 from the germline V gene are DFQATT and SNEGSKA (reference sequence). CDR3 coding DNA: TGCAGTGCTAGTCTGACTAGCGGGGGGGCATACAATGAGCAGTACTTC. As protein: CSASLTSGGAYNEQYF.

This clonotype has a count of ten or more. V and J are TRBV10-3 and TRBJ2-1; D tentatively reads TRBD1 or TRBD2 (5 bases each). Trimming shortened V by 2 bases and J by 4 bases, and 12 bases separated the two germline ends. Looked up from germline, CDR1 is ENHRY and CDR2 is SYGVKD. There are 15 residues in the CDR3. In DNA form, the CDR3 reads TGTGCCATCAGTGAGACCCGGGACGGATACAATGAGCAGTTCTTC. This translates into CAISETRDGYNEQFF.

This clonotype was recorded many times. The CDR3 nucleotides read TGTGCCAGCAGTTTACAGGGGGCGAGTGGCTACACCTTC. Translated, it gives CASSLQGASGYTF. This chain links TRBV12-3 or TRBV12-4 with TRBJ1-2; TRBD1 matches at 8 bases. The junction had 3 bases not matched to a gene; V was cut back by 2 bases and J by 7 bases. The CDR3 has 13 amino acids.

This clonotype was seen more than once but under ten times. V usage is TRBV3-1 and J usage is TRBJ2-7, with 7 nucleotides matching TRBD2. The V segment lost 2 bases and the J segment 2 bases; nucleotides outside the gene matches: 3. CDR1 LGHDT and CDR2 YNNKEL come from the germline V gene (reference sequence). The CDR3 runs to 14 residues. As DNA, the CDR3 is TGTGCCAGCAGCCAAACTAGCGTTGCCTACGAGCAGTACTTC. Amino acids: CASSQTSVAYEQYF.

The rearrangement links TRBV13 to TRBJ2-1; the D is unclear. V was pared by 1 base and J by 13 bases, with 17 bases between. CDR3 length: 14 residues. Germline V CDR1 and CDR2: PRHDT, FYEKMQ (reference sequence). The CDR3 region is CASSLANQEETQFF. DNA of the CDR3: TGTGCCAGCAGCTTAGCGAACCAAGAGGAGACCCAGTTCTTC.

This clonotype showed up just a few times. CDR3 DNA sequence: TGTGCCAGCAGCTTGGTTCAGGCCGGGGAGCTGTTTTTT. Protein: CASSLVQAGELFF. This chain joins TRBV5-6 and TRBJ2-2, with D unresolved. CDR1 is SGHDT, CDR2 YYEEEE, per germline. V was shortened by 0 bases and J by 6 bases, with 6 bases between the two germline ends. The CDR3 loop spans 13 amino acids.

This clonotype was picked up a small number of times. The chain uses TRBV4-3 and TRBJ2-3; no firm D call. The CDR3 covers 16 residues. Germline-derived CDR1 and CDR2 are LGHNA and YSLEER. V was pared by 0 bases and J by 1 base, with 11 bases between. The CDR3 protein is CASSQDEVWGTDTQYF. CDR3 sequence (DNA): TGCGCCAGCAGCCAAGATGAGGTCTGGGGCACAGATACGCAGTATTTT.

DNA of the CDR3: TGCAGTGCCCCGACCGGACAGAACAATCAGCCCCAGCATTTT. It translates to CSAPTGQNNQPQHF. The chain joins TRBV20-1 to TRBJ1-5; possibly TRBD1 for D (6 bases). V lost 6 bases and J 3 bases, leaving 15 bases between the germline ends. CDR1 and CDR2 from the germline V gene are DFQATT and SNEGSKA (reference sequence). There are 14 residues in the CDR3.

The chain has TRBV12-3 or TRBV12-4 and TRBJ2-5; 9 bases are shared with TRBD1. V lost 9 bases to trimming and J lost 4 bases; unmatched junction nucleotides: 6. This CDR3 comprises 13 residues. The CDR3 DNA is TGTGCCAGTCAACAGGGGGCTGGAGAGACCCAGTACTTC. Its protein is CASQQGAGETQYF.

The chain couples TRBV3-1 to TRBJ2-5; unclear D gene. CDR3 length equals 15 residues. The germline V gene has CDR1 LGHDT and CDR2 YNNKEL (reference sequence). Trimming took off 0 bases at V and 11 bases at J, with 19 bases between the two ends. In DNA form, the CDR3 reads TGTGCCAGCAGCCAAGATTTGTCGAGCGTTGGTGAGCAGTACTTC. Translated: CASSQDLSSVGEQYF.

The chain is built from TRBV9 and TRBJ1-2; D is unclear. The length of the CDR3 is 12 residues. CDR1 is SGDLS and CDR2 is YYNGEE in the germline V gene. The V gene lost 6 bases and the J gene lost 6 bases, with 12 bases spanning the gap. CDR3 sequence reads: CASTDRAHGYTF. The CDR3 coding sequence is TGTGCCAGCACCGACCGGGCTCATGGCTACACCTTC.

This chain uses TRBV4-3 with TRBJ2-3, with D maybe TRBD2 (5 bases). Looked up from germline, CDR1 is LGHNA and CDR2 is YSLEER. The CDR3 has 13 amino acids. V gave up 4 bases and J gave up 6 bases, with 11 bases separating them. CDR3 protein: CASSPGEGDTQYF. CDR3 in DNA: TGCGCCAGCAGCCCCGGGGAAGGGGATACGCAGTATTTT.

V gene TRBV9 combines with J gene TRBJ2-7; D ambiguous. Germline V CDR1 and CDR2: SGDLS, YYNGEE. This CDR3 has 16 residues. Trimming removed 0 bases at V and 7 bases at J, with 20 bases between. The CDR3 spells CASSVDDVGPRSEQYF. The CDR3 bases are TGTGCCAGCAGCGTAGACGATGTGGGTCCCCGGTCGGAGCAGTACTTC.

The gene calls are TRBV20-1 and TRBJ1-6; D might be TRBD1 (5 bases). CDR1 DFQATT and CDR2 SNEGSKA come from the germline V gene (reference sequence). This CDR3 comprises 15 residues. Trimming cost V 5 bases and J 10 bases, with 21 bases left between them. This chain's CDR3 is CSAPRSGSRESPLHF. CDR3 nucleotide sequence: TGCAGTGCTCCCCGCTCAGGGTCAAGAGAATCACCCCTCCACTTT.

This clonotype was seen a few times. This sequence joins TRBV20-1 and TRBJ2-3; 8 bases agree with TRBD2. The V gene end was trimmed by 5 bases and the J gene end by 6 bases; junction bases not matched to a gene: 10. CDR1 DFQATT and CDR2 SNEGSKA come from the germline V gene (reference sequence). CDR3 length: 14 amino acids. The CDR3 bases are TGCAGTGCTCGTTCAGGACTAGCTGGGGATACGCAGTATTTT. This codes for CSARSGLAGDTQYF.

This clonotype was found a few times. CDR3 sequence reads: CSVDAGANTEAFF. CDR3 DNA sequence: TGCAGCGTTGATGCAGGGGCGAACACTGAAGCTTTCTTT. The chain has TRBV29-1 and TRBJ1-1; a weak D match, TRBD1 (6 bases). CDR1 is SQVTM and CDR2 is ANQGSEA in the germline V gene. Trimming took 3 bases from V and 1 from J, leaving 9 bases between them. This CDR3 spans 13 amino acids.

A single count supports this clonotype. V and J are TRBV5-1 and TRBJ1-1; D might be TRBD1 (5 bases). The CDR3 has 14 residues. The V end was cut by 4 bases, the J end by 6 bases, with 16 bases between. Germline CDR1 and CDR2: SGHRS and YFSETQ. The CDR3 DNA sequence: TGCGCCAGCAGCCGCCAGGGAGGGCGCGCTGAAGCTTTCTTT. It yields the protein CASSRQGGRAEAFF.